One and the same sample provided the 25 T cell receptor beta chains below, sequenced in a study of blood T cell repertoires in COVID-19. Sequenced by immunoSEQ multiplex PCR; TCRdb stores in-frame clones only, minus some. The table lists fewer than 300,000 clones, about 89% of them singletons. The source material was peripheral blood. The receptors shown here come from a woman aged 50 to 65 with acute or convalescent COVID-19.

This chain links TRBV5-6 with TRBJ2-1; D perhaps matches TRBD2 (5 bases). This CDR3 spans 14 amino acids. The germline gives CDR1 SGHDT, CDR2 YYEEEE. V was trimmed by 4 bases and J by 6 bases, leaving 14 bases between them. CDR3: CASSHPDWVNEQFF. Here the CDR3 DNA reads TGTGCCAGCAGCCACCCGGACTGGGTCAATGAGCAGTTCTTC. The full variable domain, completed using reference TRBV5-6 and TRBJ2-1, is DAGVTQSPTHLIKTRGQQVTLRCSPKSGHDTVSWYQQALGQGPQFIFQYYEEEERQRGNFPDRFSGHQFPNYSSELNVNALLLGDSALYLCASSHPDWVNEQFFGPGTRLTVL.

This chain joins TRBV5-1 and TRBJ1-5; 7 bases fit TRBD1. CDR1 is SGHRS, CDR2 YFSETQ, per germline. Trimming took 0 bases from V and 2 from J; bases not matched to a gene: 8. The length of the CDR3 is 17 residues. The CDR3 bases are TGCGCCAGCAGCTTGGAGGCAGGGGGTTCTGGCAATCAGCCCCAGCATTTT. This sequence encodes CASSLEAGGSGNQPQHF. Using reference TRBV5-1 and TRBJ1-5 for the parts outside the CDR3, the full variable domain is KAGVTQTPRYLIKTRGQQVTLSCSPISGHRSVSWYQQTPGQGLQFLFEYFSETQRNKGNFPGRFSGRQFSNSRSEMNVSTLELGDSALYLCASSLEAGGSGNQPQHFGDGTRLSIL.

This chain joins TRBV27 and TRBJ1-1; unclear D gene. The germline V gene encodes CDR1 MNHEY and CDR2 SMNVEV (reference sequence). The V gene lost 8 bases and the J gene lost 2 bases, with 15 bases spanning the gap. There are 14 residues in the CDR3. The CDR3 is CASGMAYFNTEAFF. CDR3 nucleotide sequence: TGTGCCAGCGGTATGGCATATTTTAACACTGAAGCTTTCTTT.

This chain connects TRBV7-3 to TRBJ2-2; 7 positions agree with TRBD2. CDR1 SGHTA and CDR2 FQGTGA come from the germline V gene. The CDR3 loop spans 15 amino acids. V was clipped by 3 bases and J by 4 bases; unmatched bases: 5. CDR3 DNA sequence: TGTGCCAGCAGCTTCGCGTCGGGGGGCACCGGGGAGCTGTTTTTT. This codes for CASSFASGGTGELFF.

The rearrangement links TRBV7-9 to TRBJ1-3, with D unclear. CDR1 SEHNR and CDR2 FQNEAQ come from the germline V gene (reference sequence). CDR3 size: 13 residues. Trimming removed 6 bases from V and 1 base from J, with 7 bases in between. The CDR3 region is CASSPYSGNTIYF. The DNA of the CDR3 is TGTGCCAGCAGTCCGTATTCTGGAAACACCATATATTTT.

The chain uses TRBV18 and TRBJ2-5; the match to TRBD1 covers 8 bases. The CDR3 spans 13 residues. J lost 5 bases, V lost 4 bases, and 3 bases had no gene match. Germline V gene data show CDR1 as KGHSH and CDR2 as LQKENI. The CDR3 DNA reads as TGTGCCAGCTCACAGGACAGGGATGAGACCCAGTACTTC. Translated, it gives CASSQDRDETQYF. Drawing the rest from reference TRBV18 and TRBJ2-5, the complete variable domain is NAGVMQNPRHLVRRRGQEARLRCSPMKGHSHVYWYRQLPEEGLKFMVYLQKENIIDESGMPKERFSAEFPKEGPSILRIQQVVRGDSAAYFCASSQDRDETQYFGPGTRLLVL.

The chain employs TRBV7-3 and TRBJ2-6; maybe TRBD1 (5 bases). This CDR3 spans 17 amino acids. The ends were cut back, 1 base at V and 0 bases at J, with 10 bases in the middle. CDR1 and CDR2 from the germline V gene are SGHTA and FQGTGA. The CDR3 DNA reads TGTGCCAGCAGCTTAAGGGGCAGATTCTCTGGGGCCAACGTCCTGACTTTC. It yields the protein CASSLRGRFSGANVLTF.

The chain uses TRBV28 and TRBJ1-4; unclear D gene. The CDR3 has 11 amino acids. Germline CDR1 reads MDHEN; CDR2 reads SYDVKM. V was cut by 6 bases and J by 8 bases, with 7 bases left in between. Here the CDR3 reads CASRHLEKLFF. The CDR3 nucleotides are TGTGCCAGCAGGCACTTGGAAAAACTGTTTTTT.

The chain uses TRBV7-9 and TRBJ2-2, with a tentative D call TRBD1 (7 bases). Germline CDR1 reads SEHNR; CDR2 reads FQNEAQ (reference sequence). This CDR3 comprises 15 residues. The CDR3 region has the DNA TGTGCGGGCGGGGACGGGACAGATTCCACCGGGGAGCTGTTTTTT. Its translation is CAGGDGTDSTGELFF.

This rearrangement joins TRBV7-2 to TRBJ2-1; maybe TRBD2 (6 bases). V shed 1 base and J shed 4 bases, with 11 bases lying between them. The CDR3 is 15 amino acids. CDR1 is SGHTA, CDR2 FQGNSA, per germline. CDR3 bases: TGTGCCAGCAGCTTAGTGGAGGGAACGTACAATGAGCAGTTCTTC. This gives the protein CASSLVEGTYNEQFF.

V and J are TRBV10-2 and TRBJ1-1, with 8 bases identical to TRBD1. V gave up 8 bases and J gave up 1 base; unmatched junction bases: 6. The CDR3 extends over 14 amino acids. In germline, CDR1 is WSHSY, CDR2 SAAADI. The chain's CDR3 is CASLTGTGNTEAFF. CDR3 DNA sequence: TGCGCCAGCTTAACCGGGACAGGGAACACTGAAGCTTTCTTT.

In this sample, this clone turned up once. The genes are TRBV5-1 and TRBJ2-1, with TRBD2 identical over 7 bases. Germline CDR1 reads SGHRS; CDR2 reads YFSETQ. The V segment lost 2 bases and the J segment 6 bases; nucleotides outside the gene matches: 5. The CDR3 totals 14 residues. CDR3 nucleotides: TGCGCCAGCAGCTTCCTAGCGGTGTCCAATGAGCAGTTCTTC. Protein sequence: CASSFLAVSNEQFF.

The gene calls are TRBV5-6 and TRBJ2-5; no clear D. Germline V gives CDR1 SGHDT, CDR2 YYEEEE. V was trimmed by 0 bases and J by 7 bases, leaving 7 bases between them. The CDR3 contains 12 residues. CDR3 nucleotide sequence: TGTGCCAGCAGCTTGGCCCCAGGGACCCAGTACTTC. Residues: CASSLAPGTQYF.

This CDR3 is CATALAGAYNEQFF. DNA of the CDR3: TGTGCCACCGCCCTAGCGGGAGCCTACAATGAGCAGTTCTTC. The chain is built from TRBV24-1 and TRBJ2-1, with 10 nucleotides matching TRBD2. Trimming cost V 9 bases and J 2 bases; bases outside gene matches: 3. Germline values: CDR1 KGHDR, CDR2 SFDVKD. The CDR3 runs to 14 residues.

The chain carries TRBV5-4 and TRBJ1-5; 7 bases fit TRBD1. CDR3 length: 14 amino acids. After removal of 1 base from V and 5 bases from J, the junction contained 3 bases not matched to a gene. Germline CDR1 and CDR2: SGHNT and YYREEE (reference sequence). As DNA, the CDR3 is TGTGCCAGCAGCTTGTCAGGGGGGTATCAGCCCCAGCATTTT. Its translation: CASSLSGGYQPQHF.

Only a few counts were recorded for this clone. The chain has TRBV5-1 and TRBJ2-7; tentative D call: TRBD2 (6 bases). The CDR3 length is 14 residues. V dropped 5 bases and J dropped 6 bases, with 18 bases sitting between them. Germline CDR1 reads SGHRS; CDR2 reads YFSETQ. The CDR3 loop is CASSFNPGVIEQYF. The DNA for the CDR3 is TGCGCCAGCAGTTTTAACCCGGGAGTAATCGAGCAGTACTTC.

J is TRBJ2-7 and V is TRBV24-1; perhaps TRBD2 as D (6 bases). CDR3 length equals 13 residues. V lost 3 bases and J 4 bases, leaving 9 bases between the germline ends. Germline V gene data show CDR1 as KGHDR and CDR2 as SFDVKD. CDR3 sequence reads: CATSDPAGYEQYF. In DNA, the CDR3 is TGTGCCACCAGTGATCCCGCGGGGTACGAGCAGTACTTC.

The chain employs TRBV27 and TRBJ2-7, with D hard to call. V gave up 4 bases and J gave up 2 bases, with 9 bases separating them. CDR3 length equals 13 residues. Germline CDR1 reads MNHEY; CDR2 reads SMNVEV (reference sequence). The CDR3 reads CASSWRQTYEQYF. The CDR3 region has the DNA TGTGCCAGCAGTTGGCGGCAGACCTACGAGCAGTACTTC.

CDR3 region: CASSTTKGVRAYEQYF. The CDR3 nucleotides read TGTGCCAGCAGTACCACCAAGGGGGTAAGGGCCTACGAGCAGTACTTC. This rearrangement joins TRBV28 to TRBJ2-7; D is perhaps TRBD1 (6 bases). CDR1 MDHEN and CDR2 SYDVKM come from the germline V gene. V was trimmed by 5 bases and J by 2 bases, leaving 19 bases between them. The CDR3 is made up of 16 amino acids.

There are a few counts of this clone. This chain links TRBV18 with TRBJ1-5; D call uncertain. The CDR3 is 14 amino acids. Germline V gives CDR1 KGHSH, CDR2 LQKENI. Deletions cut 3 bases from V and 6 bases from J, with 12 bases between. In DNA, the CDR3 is TGTGCCAGCTCACCGGAAGCGACGGGTCAGCCCCAGCATTTT. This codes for CASSPEATGQPQHF.

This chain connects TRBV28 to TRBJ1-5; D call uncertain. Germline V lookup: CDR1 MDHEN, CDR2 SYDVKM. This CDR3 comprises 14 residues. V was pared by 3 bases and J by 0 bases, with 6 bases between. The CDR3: CASSFSGSNQPQHF. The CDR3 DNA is TGTGCCAGCAGTTTTTCGGGTAGCAATCAGCCCCAGCATTTT.

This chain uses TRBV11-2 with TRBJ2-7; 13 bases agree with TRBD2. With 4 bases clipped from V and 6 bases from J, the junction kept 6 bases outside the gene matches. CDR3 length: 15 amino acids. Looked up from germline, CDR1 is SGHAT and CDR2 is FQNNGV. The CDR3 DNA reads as TGTGCCAGCAGCTCAGGACTAGCGGGAGATTCCGAGCAGTACTTC. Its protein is CASSSGLAGDSEQYF.

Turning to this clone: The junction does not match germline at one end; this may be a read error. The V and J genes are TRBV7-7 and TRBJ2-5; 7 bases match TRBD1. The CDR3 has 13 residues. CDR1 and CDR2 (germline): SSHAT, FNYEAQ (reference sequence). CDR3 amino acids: CASSPRQGETQYF. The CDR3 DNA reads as TGTGCTAGCAGCCCGCGACAGGGAGAGACCCAGTACTTC.

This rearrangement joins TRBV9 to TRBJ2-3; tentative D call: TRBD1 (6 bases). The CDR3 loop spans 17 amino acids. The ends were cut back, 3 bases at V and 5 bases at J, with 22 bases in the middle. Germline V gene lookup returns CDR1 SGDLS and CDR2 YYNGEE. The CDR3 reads CASSAPFGQTRGDTQYF. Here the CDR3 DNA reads TGTGCCAGCAGCGCTCCCTTCGGACAGACAAGAGGAGATACGCAGTATTTT.

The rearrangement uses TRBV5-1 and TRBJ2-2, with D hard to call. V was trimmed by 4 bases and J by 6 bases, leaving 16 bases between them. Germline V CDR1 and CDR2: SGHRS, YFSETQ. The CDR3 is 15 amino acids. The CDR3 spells CASSPPPQYSGELFF. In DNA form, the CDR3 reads TGCGCCAGCAGCCCCCCGCCACAGTATTCCGGGGAGCTGTTTTTT.